Listed below are T cell receptor beta chains from one sample, sequenced in a study of yellow fever vaccine responses in identical twins. One entry per CDR3 protein, called by TCRdb with MiXCR from the RT-PCR reads. The sample has around 2,500 distinct CDR3 sequences; roughly 80% are singletons. Sample: T cells from blood (PBMCs), unsorted or a sorted subset (not recorded which), taken before or after yellow fever vaccination (not recorded which). The receptors derive from a woman younger than 30 who received the yellow fever vaccine. Both conserved end residues are part of each CDR3. The D gene is left open where the match is weak. Size tells how often a clone was seen (once, few, many) or the class of an expanded clone, and some rows leave it out.

clone_size	j_call	v_call	d_call	cdr3_nt	cdr3_aa
.	TRBJ2-1	TRBV28	TRBD2	TGTGCCAGCAGCTGGGGACTAGCGGGAACTTACAATGAGCAGTTCTTC	CASSWGLAGTYNEQFF
.	TRBJ2-5	TRBV24-1	.	TGTGCCACCAGTGATAGTAGACGCGCGGAGACCCAGTACTTC	CATSDSRRAETQYF
.	TRBJ1-1	TRBV13	TRBD1	TGTGCCAGCAAGACTAATAGACAGGGGGGCACTGAAGCTTTCTTT	CASKTNRQGGTEAFF
.	TRBJ2-3	TRBV11-2	.	TGTGCCAGCAGCCCCCTATGGGGCCCGAGCACAGATACGCAGTATTTT	CASSPLWGPSTDTQYF
.	TRBJ2-1	TRBV4-1	TRBD2	TGCGCCAGCAGCCGTAGCGGGGGGGCCTTAGATGAGCAGTTCTTC	CASSRSGGALDEQFF
.	TRBJ2-1	TRBV24-1	TRBD1	TGTGCCACCAGTACCAGGACAGGGGTGTCCTACAATGAGCAGTTCTTC	CATSTRTGVSYNEQFF
once	TRBJ1-5	TRBV15	.	TGTGCCACCAGCAGACCCGCTAGCAATCAGCCCCAGCATTTT	CATSRPASNQPQHF
.	TRBJ1-5	TRBV12-3/TRBV12-4	TRBD1	TGTGCCAGCAGTTTAGGGGGAACAGGGGGCATTAAGCCCCAGCATTTT	CASSLGGTGGIKPQHF
.	TRBJ2-2	TRBV7-3	.	TGTGCCAGCAGCCCAATATCGAGGGGCCCCGGGGAGCTGTTTTTT	CASSPISRGPGELFF
.	TRBJ1-2	TRBV20-1	.	TGCAGTGCCCCAGGGTCTGGCTACACCTTC	CSAPGSGYTF
.	TRBJ2-3	TRBV20-1	TRBD2	TGCAGTGCTAGAAGTGTCCCAAAAAGCGGGAGCGCAGATACGCAGTATTTT	CSARSVPKSGSADTQYF
.	TRBJ2-7	TRBV20-1	.	TGCAGTGCTAGAGATCCCCGGACCAGCTCCTACGAGCAGTACTTC	CSARDPRTSSYEQYF
.	TRBJ2-1	TRBV19	TRBD2	TGTGCCAGTAGTATGCGGGAGGGCCGTATTGAGCAGTTCTTC	CASSMREGRIEQFF
.	TRBJ2-1	TRBV24-1	.	TGTGCCACCAGTGGGCCAGGGGAGCAGTTCTTC	CATSGPGEQFF
once	TRBJ2-2	TRBV5-4	TRBD1	TGTGCCAGCAGCTTGCGAACCCGACAGGGGTCCTCGAACACCGGGGAGCTGTTTTTT	CASSLRTRQGSSNTGELFF
.	TRBJ2-1	TRBV6-5	.	TGTGCCAGCAGTTACTCGAAGGCCCTCGGGAAGCAGTTCTTC	CASSYSKALGKQFF